Listed below are T cell receptor beta chains from one sample, sequenced in a study of CD8 T cells in ankylosing spondylitis. A single record per CDR3 protein comes from TCRdb applying MiXCR to the 5' RACE reads. This table holds under 450,000 distinct CDR3 sequences, under 20% found once. Sequences were obtained from blood, either unsorted or a sorted T cell fraction (not recorded which). The receptors derive from a male donor with ankylosing spondylitis. Each CDR3 is given with its conserved first and last residue. The D gene is left open where the match is weak. A clone size is listed for some rows: how often the clone was seen (once, few, many), or a class if it is expanded.

abundance	d_gene	v_gene	j_gene	CDR3aa	CDR3nt
-	-	TRBV6-5	TRBJ2-6	CASSYSRRTGANVLTF	TGTGCCAGCAGTTACTCCCGTAGGACTGGGGCCAACGTCCTGACTTTC
few	TRBD1	TRBV14	TRBJ1-4	CASSQGTGRTEKLFF	TGTGCCAGCAGCCAGGGGACAGGGAGGACCGAAAAACTGTTTTTT
few	-	TRBV15	TRBJ2-3	CATRDGSTDTQYF	TGTGCCACCCGGGATGGAAGCACAGATACGCAGTATTTT
few	-	TRBV6-1	TRBJ2-7	CASRPSTGAAGEQYF	TGTGCCAGCAGGCCATCGACAGGGGCAGCGGGAGAGCAGTACTTC
-	-	TRBV7-9	TRBJ1-1	CASSLLPGEAFF	TGTGCCAGCAGCTTACTCCCGGGGGAAGCTTTCTTT
few	-	TRBV14	TRBJ1-3	CASSRDLRGNTIYF	TGTGCCAGCAGCCGAGACCTTAGAGGAAACACCATATATTTT
few	TRBD1	TRBV5-1	TRBJ1-1	CASSQGQGRAFF	TGCGCCAGCAGCCAGGGACAGGGGAGAGCTTTCTTT
few	-	TRBV20-1	TRBJ1-1	CSAREKDRRNTEAFF	TGCAGTGCTAGAGAGAAAGACCGAAGGAACACTGAAGCTTTCTTT
many	-	TRBV5-1	TRBJ2-5	CASSLVMSGQETQYF	TGCGCCAGCAGCTTGGTTATGTCAGGTCAAGAGACCCAGTACTTC
many	-	TRBV7-2	TRBJ1-1	CASKLNTEAFF	TGTGCCAGCAAGTTGAACACTGAAGCTTTCTTT
-	-	TRBV18	TRBJ2-5	CASSPGAETQYF	TGTGCCAGCTCACCCGGAGCAGAGACCCAGTACTTC
few	-	TRBV27	TRBJ2-1	CASSSNRALEQFF	TGTGCCAGCAGTTCCAATCGGGCCCTGGAGCAGTTCTTC
few	-	TRBV20-1	TRBJ2-7	CSASPAAYEQYF	TGCAGTGCTAGCCCCGCAGCCTACGAGCAGTACTTC
many	TRBD1	TRBV2	TRBJ1-6	CASTGQGKRALHF	TGTGCCAGCACCGGACAGGGGAAACGGGCCCTCCACTTT
-	-	TRBV5-1	TRBJ1-1	CASSLVPGADTEAFF	TGCGCCAGCAGCTTGGTGCCGGGGGCAGACACTGAAGCTTTCTTT
-	-	TRBV5-1	TRBJ2-7	CASSMAGEAYEQYF	TGCGCCAGCAGTATGGCAGGGGAGGCCTACGAGCAGTACTTC
few	-	TRBV25-1	TRBJ2-3	CASAGAGAIDTQYF	TGTGCCAGCGCGGGGGCAGGGGCGATTGATACGCAGTATTTT
-	-	TRBV14	TRBJ2-3	CASSTRGTDTQYF	TGTGCCAGCAGCACCCGCGGAACAGATACGCAGTATTTT
-	TRBD2	TRBV15	TRBJ2-1	CATSRPTGTSGSWRQFF	TGTGCCACCAGCAGGCCCACCGGGACTAGCGGGAGTTGGCGGCAGTTCTTC
few	TRBD2	TRBV6-1	TRBJ2-7	CASSPKKLAVPYEQYF	TGTGCCAGCAGTCCGAAAAAGCTAGCGGTCCCCTACGAGCAGTACTTC
few	-	TRBV29-1	TRBJ2-7	CSVGRNVDEQYF	TGCAGCGTGGGCCGGAACGTGGACGAGCAGTACTTC
-	TRBD1	TRBV5-1	TRBJ1-1	CASSLPGQAPMNTEAFF	TGCGCCAGCAGCCTACCGGGACAGGCGCCAATGAACACTGAAGCTTTCTTT
-	TRBD1	TRBV27	TRBJ2-1	CASSLFRGQGQLAEQFF	TGTGCCAGCAGTTTATTTCGGGGACAGGGTCAGTTGGCTGAGCAGTTCTTC
few	TRBD1	TRBV11-2	TRBJ1-2	CASSRSQGSSRGYGYTF	TGTGCCAGCAGCCGTTCACAGGGGTCCTCTCGCGGCTATGGCTACACCTTC
-	-	TRBV6-5	TRBJ1-2	CASSFDHQGSHGYTF	TGTGCCAGCAGTTTCGACCACCAGGGTTCCCATGGCTACACCTTC
many	TRBD1	TRBV3-1	TRBJ1-3	CASSLTGGIGNTIYF	TGTGCCAGCAGCCTGACAGGGGGGATTGGAAACACCATATATTTT
few	-	TRBV19	TRBJ2-1	CASSSDSASTNYNEQFF	TGTGCCAGTAGTTCCGACTCCGCCTCTACGAATTACAATGAGCAGTTCTTC
few	-	TRBV24-1	TRBJ1-2	CATTTGPSWAHLLYGYTF	TGTGCCACCACCACTGGACCGTCTTGGGCCCACTTACTCTATGGCTACACCTTC
many	-	TRBV20-1	TRBJ2-1	CSATGQEQFF	TGCAGTGCCACGGGCCAAGAGCAGTTCTTC
-	-	TRBV2	TRBJ1-5	CASSDSGNQPQHF	TGTGCCAGCAGTGATTCCGGTAATCAGCCCCAGCATTTT
-	-	TRBV20-1	TRBJ2-7	CSARDRGRYEQYF	TGCAGTGCTAGAGATAGAGGGCGCTACGAGCAGTACTTC
few	-	TRBV2	TRBJ1-4	CASSESGTRGDEKLFF	TGTGCCAGCAGTGAATCCGGGACTAGGGGCGACGAAAAACTGTTTTTT